This T cell receptor beta chain was documented in a study of T cell responses to AZD1222 COVID-19 vaccine (dated by TCRdb to the early 2020s). With respect to the entire study: TCR sequencing covered some 240 trial participants: 200 to 220 given two doses of AZD1222 and 26 given two doses of MenACWY control vaccine. Trial participants were enrolled into age subgroups of 18-55, 56-69 and 70-plus years, which contained about 150, 28 and 57 TCR-sequenced participants, respectively. Overall results and qualifications from the work: Conclusions about previously exposed vaccinees are limited because only five to seven AZD1222 recipients were SARS-CoV-2 seropositive at baseline. Reportedly, close to half of the unique spike-specific TCRs recognized epitopes lying outside the regions that are mutated in the B.1.351 and B.1.1.7 variants. After two AZD1222 doses, both the breadth and the depth of spike-specific TCRs were significantly higher than at day 0 and than in MenACWY recipients. Vaccine-associated CD4 TCRs spanned the whole spike protein, with dominant responses in regions 160-218 and 743-854. The 56-69-year group was small, and its depth increase did not reach significance, likely because of low power. No day 14 peak-response samples were available, so repertoires were characterized only after the peak T cell response. Participants were mostly white British, with more females than males. The authors suggested clonal diversity may have been underestimated.

The CDR3 regions of human TCRbeta chains were analyzed by immunosequencing. In the original analysis: Repertoire TCRs were matched against a reference library of SARS-CoV-2-specific TCRs generated with the MIRA antigen-specificity platform. Breadth meant the fraction of unique TCRs that were SARS-CoV-2-associated, whereas depth meant the fraction of total T cells that were SARS-CoV-2-associated. Each spike-specific TCR was assigned to its reactive spike region and to a CD4 or CD8 class using the MIRA data. Log10-transformed breadth and depth values were compared by one-way ANOVA with Sidak's multiple comparisons tests. TCRdb took this table from immuneACCESS and kept in-frame rearrangements with V and J called. Such tables lack part of the clones; where checked against another copy, unresolved V genes explain under half of the gap, and the rest is unexplained. V and J calls plus clone size are reproduced from that table; the DNA served to infer D and trimming. This sample is represented by 150,000 to 200,000 clones; around 94% of them were singletons. Clones ranked in the top ten supply 5.1% of the sample.

The junction shows trimming of 4 bases on V and 5 bases on J, plus 18 bases between the germline ends. There are 15 amino acids in the CDR3, from cysteine to phenylalanine inclusive. CDR3 DNA only is kept here, 45 bases in frame from base 1. Taken from the germline V gene, the CDR1 and CDR2 loops are ENHRY and SYGVKD. This specimen's time point label, per the study, means: about 28 days (+/-7) after the second vaccine dose. AZD1222 recipients with second doses at about 4 weeks or about 12 weeks were pooled, because spike-specific TCR depth and breadth did not differ between schedules. Vaccinee samples were obtained from the UK trials COV001 and COV002, which included a single-blind randomized controlled phase 2/3 trial of AZD1222 (ChAdOx1 nCoV-19) in healthy adults. For TCRbeta chain sequencing, PBMC samples were collected from trial participants at day 0 and at day 28 after the second dose. This clone appeared once. This receptor's antigen is unknown. The input lacks base qualities; no much larger clone sits a single base away.

Sequencing was performed on peripheral blood, taken 28 days after the second AZD1222 dose. Recombination linked TRBV10-3 to TRBJ2-7; the D element could tentatively be TRBD1 or TRBD2, as 6 bases agree for each. This receptor was obtained from an adult who received the AZD1222 COVID-19 vaccine. CDR3 sequence: CAISAPTGGRNEQYF. The DNA reads TGTGCCATCAGTGCACCCACCGGGGGCAGAAACGAGCAGTACTTC.